Shown below are 31 T cell receptor beta chains from a single sample sequenced in a study of regulatory T cells in long-lasting Graves disease (dated by TCRdb to about 2021). Library preparation was by multiplex PCR. TCRdb shows the sequencer as Illumina HiSeq 4000. To build TCR beta libraries, CDR3 regions were amplified by Arm-PCR using iRepertoire HTBI primers. Through fastp at Q25 and MiXCR, TCRdb rebuilt clones from the public reads, retaining in-frame beta chains. Records with the same CDR3 protein are collapsed into one entry carrying the most frequent genes and DNA. Across this sample there are around 420,000 distinct CDR3 sequences, with around 16% seen only once. The ten largest account for 22% of the sample. In the paper's terms, the time point label means: newly diagnosed GD, antithyroid drugs for less than 3 months. RNA was extracted from PBMCs in TRIzol for both TCR sequencing and RNA sequencing.

The sequencing used peripheral blood mononuclear cells (PBMCs), collected at new diagnosis, from a patient treated with antithyroid drugs. These receptors were taken from a female donor with Graves disease.

Only a few counts were recorded for this clonotype. The DNA for the CDR3 is TGCGCCAGCAGCCAGGGGATGTTTCCTGGACGGATAGAAGGCGGCTACACCTTC. This gives the protein CASSQGMFPGRIEGGYTF. The V gene is TRBV4-1, the J gene TRBJ1-2; no definite D call. Germline V lookup: CDR1 MGHRA, CDR2 YSYEKL. With 3 bases removed from V and 8 bases from J, the gap between germline ends came to 28 bases. The CDR3 consists of 18 residues.

This clonotype was recorded at least ten times. The chain couples TRBV24-1 to TRBJ2-5; the match to TRBD1 covers 7 bases. From germline, CDR1 is KGHDR and CDR2 SFDVKD. The CDR3 is made up of 16 amino acids. V lost 5 bases, J lost 3 bases, and 11 bases stayed unmatched. CDR3 protein: CATSGWRQGVEETQYF. The CDR3 DNA reads TGTGCCACCAGTGGCTGGAGACAGGGAGTGGAAGAGACCCAGTACTTC.

This clonotype was observed many times. V is TRBV19 and J is TRBJ2-6, with D possibly being TRBD1 or TRBD2 (5 bases each). The CDR3 has 16 amino acids. Germline loops: CDR1 LNHDA, CDR2 SQIVND (reference sequence). Trimming removed 3 bases at V and 4 bases at J, with 13 bases between. The CDR3 sequence is CASSMVVGTGANVLTF. The CDR3 coding sequence is TGTGCCAGTAGTATGGTCGTGGGGACCGGGGCCAACGTCCTGACTTTC. Full variable domain (outside the CDR3, taken from reference TRBV19 and TRBJ2-6): DGGITQSPKYLFRKEGQNVTLSCEQNLNHDAMYWYRQDPGQGLRLIYYSQIVNDFQKGDIAEGYSVSREKKESFPLTVTSAQKNPTAFYLCASSMVVGTGANVLTFGAGSRLTVL.

This clonotype was seen a few times. A read error may be the cause here, since a much bigger clone is one base away. The rearrangement links TRBV7-2 to TRBJ2-5; 7 bases line up with TRBD1. Germline CDR1 is SGHTA and CDR2 is FQGNSA. The CDR3 loop spans 15 amino acids. The V gene end was trimmed by 2 bases and the J gene end by 3 bases; junction bases not matched to a gene: 6. The CDR3 reads CASSLRGRSEETQYF. The CDR3 bases are TGTGCCAGCAGCTTAAGGGGGCGGTCCGAAGAGACCCAGTACTTC.

The chain uses TRBV5-6 and TRBJ2-3, with 15 bases aligning to TRBD2. With V trimmed by 3 bases and J by 8 bases, 4 bases remained unmatched. CDR1 is SGHDT, CDR2 YYEEEE, per germline. CDR3 length equals 15 residues. The CDR3 sequence is CASSSGLAGGVTQYF. The CDR3, as DNA: TGTGCCAGCAGCTCGGGACTAGCGGGAGGAGTTACGCAGTATTTT.

This clonotype was recorded many times. The rearrangement joins TRBV5-1 to TRBJ2-2, with D perhaps TRBD1 (5 bases). CDR3 length: 15 residues. The V end was cut by 3 bases, the J end by 11 bases, with 20 bases between. Germline values: CDR1 SGHRS, CDR2 YFSETQ. The CDR3 sequence is CASSSDITARVELFF. The CDR3 coding sequence is TGCGCCAGCAGCTCGGACATCACAGCCCGGGTAGAGCTGTTTTTT.

The chain combines TRBV30 with TRBJ2-1; a weak D match, TRBD2 (5 bases). V gave up 7 bases and J gave up 0 bases, with 16 bases separating them. The germline V gene has CDR1 GTSNPN and CDR2 SVGIG (reference sequence). CDR3 length: 15 amino acids. The CDR3 nucleotides are TGTGCCTCAAATCGGGGTTCGAGCTCCTACAATGAGCAGTTCTTC. Translated: CASNRGSSSYNEQFF.

This clonotype was picked up many times. The chain has TRBV11-2 and TRBJ1-2; TRBD1 might be the D (6 bases). The length of the CDR3 is 14 residues. Per germline, CDR1 SGHAT and CDR2 FQNNGV. V lost 4 bases and J lost 9, with 18 bases in between. CDR3 residues: CASSSLRRQASYTF. The CDR3 DNA follows: TGTGCCAGCAGCTCCTTAAGGAGACAGGCTAGCTACACCTTC.

This clonotype has at least ten counts. The chain uses TRBV6-5 and TRBJ1-1; D is uncertain. Germline assignment: CDR1 MNHEY and CDR2 SVGAGI. The V gene lost 0 bases and the J gene lost 3 bases, with 17 bases spanning the gap. This CDR3 is built from 17 residues. CDR3 residues: CASSYSRSAYSDTEAFF. As DNA, the CDR3 is TGTGCCAGCAGTTACTCGAGATCGGCCTACTCTGACACTGAAGCTTTCTTT.

This clonotype was counted only a few times. This sequence joins TRBV25-1 and TRBJ2-5; TRBD2 aligns across 7 bases. CDR1 and CDR2 from the germline V gene are MGHDK and SYGVNS. The V gene end was trimmed by 1 base and the J gene end by 5 bases; junction bases not matched to a gene: 4. This CDR3 comprises 14 residues. Here the CDR3 DNA reads TGTGCCAGCAGTGAATCGGGGGGACGTGAGACCCAGTACTTC. Its protein product is CASSESGGRETQYF.

As to this clonotype: Since a much larger clone is just one base distant, this may be a read error. The rearrangement links TRBV28 to TRBJ2-1; a possible D gene is TRBD1 (6 bases). The J call may not be correct, given that the DNA end is closer to TRBJ2-5. Per the germline V gene, CDR1 is MDHEN and CDR2 is SYDVKM. The CDR3 covers 13 residues. CDR3 amino acids: CTSSLGAEETQYF. In nucleotides, the CDR3 is TGTACCAGCAGTTTGGGGGCGGAGGAGACCCAGTACTTC.

This clonotype was observed many times. The chain recombines TRBV20-1 with TRBJ1-1, with a possible D match to TRBD1 (6 bases). Between the trimmed V and J ends, which lost 2 bases and 5 bases, there was a span of 12 bases. The germline V gene encodes CDR1 DFQATT and CDR2 SNEGSKA (reference sequence). The CDR3 runs 13 residues. For the CDR3, the DNA is TGCAGTGCTAGAATTGGGGGCAGGACTGAAGCTTTCTTT. It codes for CSARIGGRTEAFF.

In its sample, this clonotype was seen many times. The rearrangement joins TRBV2 to TRBJ1-1; D is uncertain. This CDR3 has 13 amino acids. Germline V gene lookup returns CDR1 SNHLY and CDR2 FYNNEI. Trimming took off 6 bases at V and 2 bases at J, with 10 bases between the two ends. The CDR3 DNA reads as TGTGCCAGCAGAACGGCGAGAAACACTGAAGCTTTCTTT. It codes for CASRTARNTEAFF.

This clonotype has ten or more counts. This chain uses TRBV12-3 or TRBV12-4 with TRBJ1-1; D possibly corresponds to TRBD1 (6 bases). CDR3 length: 12 residues. V dropped 3 bases and J dropped 11 bases, with 13 bases sitting between them. The CDR3: CASSFGGPSAFF. The DNA of the CDR3 is TGTGCCAGCAGTTTCGGGGGGCCCAGCGCTTTCTTT.

This clonotype was seen at least ten times. This rearrangement joins TRBV10-3 to TRBJ1-2, with no clear D. CDR1 is ENHRY, CDR2 SYGVKD, per germline. Trimming took 0 bases from V and 7 from J, leaving 9 bases between them. The CDR3 spans 13 residues. The CDR3 region is CAISESEGSGYTF. DNA of the CDR3: TGTGCCATCAGTGAGTCGGAGGGTTCTGGCTACACCTTC.

The chain uses TRBV11-3 and TRBJ2-7, with D maybe TRBD2 (5 bases). Germline-derived CDR1 and CDR2 are SGHNT and YENEEA. V gave up 6 bases and J gave up 0 bases, with 18 bases separating them. The CDR3 runs to 16 residues. The CDR3 DNA sequence: TGTGCCAGCAGTCCAGAGGGCGGGTTGAGCTCCTACGAGCAGTACTTC. This gives the protein CASSPEGGLSSYEQYF.

This clonotype was seen at least ten times. J is TRBJ1-5 and V is TRBV2; D call uncertain. Between the trimmed V and J ends, which lost 3 bases and 3 bases, there was a span of 18 bases. Germline V gene sequence: CDR1 SNHLY, CDR2 FYNNEI. This CDR3 has 17 amino acids. CDR3 in amino acids: CASSDVADPLNNQPQHF. The CDR3 DNA follows: TGTGCCAGCAGTGATGTGGCAGACCCGTTGAACAATCAGCCCCAGCATTTT.

This clonotype was counted at least ten times. The chain employs TRBV2 and TRBJ2-7; perhaps TRBD1 as D (6 bases). Per germline, CDR1 SNHLY and CDR2 FYNNEI. Trimming left V 6 bases short and J 0 bases short, with 12 bases between. The CDR3 spans 14 residues. The chain's CDR3 is CASSLEGDSYEQYF. In DNA, the CDR3 is TGTGCCAGCAGCCTCGAGGGGGACTCCTACGAGCAGTACTTC.

This clonotype appeared many times. The chain couples TRBV7-8 to TRBJ1-4; possible D gene TRBD1, 6 bases. V was cut by 3 bases and J by 4 bases, with 15 bases left in between. CDR1 SGHVS and CDR2 FQNEAQ come from the germline V gene. The CDR3 length is 16 residues. Written as DNA, the CDR3 is TGTGCCAGCAGCTTCCCAGGACAGCCTCATAATGAAAAACTGTTTTTT. Residues: CASSFPGQPHNEKLFF. The entire variable domain, with the rest obtained from reference TRBV7-8 and TRBJ1-4, is as follows: GAGVSQSPRYKVAKRGQDVALRCDPISGHVSLFWYQQALGQGPEFLTYFQNEAQLDKSGLPSDRFFAERPEGSVSTLKIQRTQQEDSAVYLCASSFPGQPHNEKLFFGSGTQLSVL.

This clonotype was recorded at least ten times. The rearrangement links TRBV19 to TRBJ2-7; TRBD1 matches 7 bases. There are 14 residues in the CDR3. From germline, CDR1 is LNHDA and CDR2 SQIVND (reference sequence). With V trimmed by 3 bases and J by 4 bases, 6 bases remained unmatched. The CDR3 here is CASSIGQQGYEQYF. The CDR3 nucleotides are TGTGCCAGTAGTATCGGACAACAGGGGTACGAGCAGTACTTC.

This clonotype was recorded many times. The V gene is TRBV12-3 or TRBV12-4, the J gene TRBJ2-5, with TRBD2 identical over 9 bases. This CDR3 spans 16 amino acids. The ends lost 7 bases at V and 4 bases at J; junction bases unmatched: 13. CDR3 region: CASIGGTSWGGETQYF. In nucleotides, the CDR3 is TGTGCCAGCATTGGCGGGACTAGCTGGGGAGGAGAGACCCAGTACTTC.

Ten or more counts support this clonotype. CDR3 bases: TGTGCCAGCAGCTTACGACTAGCGGGACCCTACGAGCAGTACTTC. The encoded protein is CASSLRLAGPYEQYF. This chain uses TRBV7-8 with TRBJ2-7; 11 positions match TRBD2. The CDR3 extends over 15 amino acids. V lost 2 bases to trimming and J lost 2 bases; unmatched junction nucleotides: 2. Germline assignment: CDR1 SGHVS and CDR2 FQNEAQ.

This clonotype was recorded many times. CDR3 DNA sequence: TGCAGCGTTCCCGGGACTGCCTACGGGGAGACCCAGTACTTC. As protein: CSVPGTAYGETQYF. The chain couples TRBV29-1 to TRBJ2-3; D is perhaps TRBD2 (6 bases). Near its end, the DNA agrees better with TRBJ2-5, so the J call may be wrong. The CDR3 is 14 residues long. CDR1 is SQVTM and CDR2 is ANQGSEA in the germline V gene.

This clonotype appeared a few times. The CDR3 nucleotides read TGCAGTGCTAGAGATGTGAGAGACACTGAAGCTTTCTTT. It translates to CSARDVRDTEAFF. The chain is built from TRBV20-1 and TRBJ1-1; D unresolved. Germline loops: CDR1 DFQATT, CDR2 SNEGSKA (reference sequence). V lost 0 bases and J lost 3, with 8 bases in between. This CDR3 region has 13 residues.

This clonotype has at least ten counts. The rearrangement joins TRBV20-1 to TRBJ1-2; 8 nucleotides match TRBD1. This CDR3 region has 13 residues. V lost 3 bases to trimming and J lost 4 bases; unmatched junction nucleotides: 4. Looked up from germline, CDR1 is DFQATT and CDR2 is SNEGSKA (reference sequence). The CDR3 region is CSARGQDRYGYTF. DNA of the CDR3: TGCAGTGCTAGGGGACAGGACCGCTATGGCTACACCTTC.

This clonotype has a single count. This clone may be a read error of a much larger clone one base away. The chain couples TRBV3-1 to TRBJ1-1; D unclear. Per the germline V gene, CDR1 is LGHDT and CDR2 is YNNKEL (reference sequence). The CDR3 is 11 amino acids. V lost 10 bases and J lost 1, with 7 bases in between. The CDR3 sequence is CATGKNTEAFF. CDR3 sequence (DNA): TGTGCCACGGGGAAGAACACTGAAGCTTTCTTT.

This clonotype occurred many times. The gene calls are TRBV12-3 or TRBV12-4 and TRBJ2-3; D gene uncertain. V gave up 3 bases and J gave up 1 base, with 11 bases separating them. The CDR3 covers 15 residues. Here the CDR3 DNA reads TGTGCCAGCAGTTTTACCCAATGGGGCACAGATACGCAGTATTTT. The encoded protein is CASSFTQWGTDTQYF.

This clonotype was counted at least ten times. The V call is TRBV27, the J call TRBJ1-1; D is possibly TRBD1 (6 bases). This CDR3 region has 14 residues. Germline lookup yields CDR1 MNHEY and CDR2 SMNVEV (reference sequence). V gave up 10 bases and J gave up 7 bases, with 22 bases separating them. The DNA for the CDR3 is TGTGCCACAAGCTCATTGGGGACAAAGCTTGAAGCTTTCTTT. It is translated as CATSSLGTKLEAFF.

This clonotype was observed a few times. The chain is built from TRBV5-4 and TRBJ1-2; D is unclear. The CDR3 totals 15 residues. Germline V CDR1 and CDR2: SGHNT, YYREEE (reference sequence). Trimming pared 4 bases from V and 0 bases from J, leaving 13 bases between. The CDR3 spells CASSRDTISNYGYTF. DNA of the CDR3: TGTGCCAGCAGCCGTGACACGATTTCTAACTATGGCTACACCTTC.

The rearrangement joins TRBV12-3 or TRBV12-4 to TRBJ1-3; the D is unclear. CDR3 length: 15 residues. The V end lost 4 bases, the J end lost 0 bases, and 10 bases lay between the germline ends. The CDR3 reads CASSSMTASGNTIYF. CDR3 coding DNA: TGTGCCAGCAGTTCTATGACGGCCTCTGGAAACACCATATATTTT.

As concerns this clonotype: The germline gene is not matched at one end of the junction; a read error may be the cause. The chain has TRBV10-3 and TRBJ1-2, with TRBD1 as a possible D gene (6 bases). The CDR3 length is 15 residues. Germline values: CDR1 ENHRY, CDR2 SYGVKD. The CDR3: CASSNQQGSNYGYTF. CDR3 in DNA: TGTGCCAGCAGTAACCAACAGGGCTCTAACTATGGCTACACCTTC.